The rows below give T cell receptor beta chains drawn from one sample of a study of T cells after posttransplantation cyclophosphamide. The repertoire was sequenced with immunoSEQ multiplex PCR; TCRdb's copy has only in-frame clones and lacks some. Of about 32,000 clones in the sample, around nine tenths were seen once. The specimen sequenced was PBMCs. The receptors shown here come from a woman between 40 and 50 years old with a blood cancer, CMV-positive, and with a related stem cell donor. CDR3s include the opening cysteine and the closing phenylalanine or tryptophan. Each record gives: J gene, D gene, V gene, clone size, CDR3 protein, CDR3 DNA. A D gene is named only where the DNA matches it firmly. Clone size is not always given. Where it is, it says once, few, many or a class for expanded clones.

TRBJ1-6 - TRBV7-6 - CASSLDPGISYNSPLHF TGTGCCAGCAGCTTAGATCCCGGTATATCCTATAATTCACCCCTCCACTTT
TRBJ1-1 - TRBV19 - CASSMWVGGTMNTEAFF TGTGCCAGTAGTATGTGGGTCGGGGGAACCATGAACACTGAAGCTTTCTTT
TRBJ2-6 - TRBV7-2 - CASSLRGTSSGANVLTF TGTGCCAGCAGCTTAAGGGGGACCAGCTCTGGGGCCAACGTCCTGACTTTC
TRBJ1-2 TRBD1 TRBV6-1 - CASSEEGRGPHYGYTF TGTGCCAGCAGTGAAGAGGGCAGGGGGCCCCACTATGGCTACACCTTC
TRBJ1-5 TRBD1 TRBV2 - CASSLGQGLSNQPQHF TGTGCCAGCAGTCTGGGACAGGGGCTTAGCAATCAGCCCCAGCATTTT
TRBJ2-1 TRBD2 TRBV6-1 - CASPREGYNEQFF TGTGCCAGCCCCAGGGAGGGTTACAATGAGCAGTTCTTC
TRBJ2-1 - TRBV29-1 - CSGRQADNEQFF TGCAGCGGAAGGCAGGCAGACAATGAGCAGTTCTTC
TRBJ2-3 TRBD1 TRBV7-3 - CASSLDRGGTDTQYF TGTGCCAGCAGCTTAGACAGGGGGGGCACAGATACGCAGTATTTT
TRBJ2-5 TRBD2 TRBV6-6 - CASSAIRGGQETQYF TGTGCCAGCAGTGCGATACGGGGGGGGCAAGAGACCCAGTACTTC
TRBJ2-3 TRBD2 TRBV7-2 - CASSQGLAGGEDTQYF TGTGCCAGCAGCCAGGGACTAGCGGGGGGCGAAGATACGCAGTATTTT
TRBJ2-3 - TRBV7-6 once CASSLKTGKSTDTQYF TGTGCCAGCAGCTTAAAGACAGGAAAGTCCACAGATACGCAGTATTTT
TRBJ1-2 TRBD1 TRBV4-3 few CASSQLHGQGARNGYTF TGCGCCAGCAGCCAACTTCACGGACAGGGGGCGCGGAATGGCTACACCTTC
TRBJ2-3 TRBD1 TRBV6-5 - CASSYATGITDTQYF TGTGCCAGCAGTTACGCGACAGGGATCACAGATACGCAGTATTTT
TRBJ2-3 TRBD1 TRBV5-6 - CASRRTGRTDTQYF TGTGCCAGCAGGCGGACAGGGCGCACAGATACGCAGTATTTT
TRBJ1-2 TRBD1 TRBV27 - CASSPRTGSYGYTF TGTGCCAGCAGCCCCCGGACAGGATCCTATGGCTACACCTTC
TRBJ2-7 TRBD1 TRBV5-1 - CASSIRDRSYEQYF TGCGCCAGCAGCATCCGGGACAGGTCCTACGAGCAGTACTTC
TRBJ1-1 TRBD1 TRBV5-1 - CASSHVGQGHTEAFF TGCGCCAGCAGTCACGTCGGACAGGGCCACACTGAAGCTTTCTTT
TRBJ1-1 - TRBV6-4 few CASSVERKSTEAFF TGTGCCAGCAGTGTGGAGCGAAAGAGCACTGAAGCTTTCTTT
TRBJ1-2 TRBD1 TRBV2 - CASSEGTGENYGYTF TGTGCCAGCAGTGAGGGGACAGGCGAGAACTATGGCTACACCTTC
TRBJ2-2 - TRBV4-2 - CASSQRIVSADTGELFF TGTGCCAGCAGCCAACGAATTGTGAGCGCGGACACCGGGGAGCTGTTTTTT
TRBJ1-2 - TRBV5-4 - CASSPGPLPGYTF TGTGCCAGCAGCCCTGGGCCCCTACCGGGCTACACCTTC
TRBJ2-7 - TRBV15 - CATSRAGQNYEQYF TGTGCCACCAGCAGAGCAGGACAGAATTACGAGCAGTACTTC
TRBJ2-3 TRBD2 TRBV4-3 - CASSQAPTLAGATDTQYF TGCGCCAGCAGCCAAGCCCCGACTCTAGCGGGGGCCACAGATACGCAGTATTTT
TRBJ2-1 - TRBV7-9 - CASSDSTYNEQFF TGTGCCAGCAGCGACTCGACGTACAATGAGCAGTTCTTC
TRBJ2-3 TRBD2 TRBV11-3 - CASSSRDYLDTQYF TGTGCCAGCAGCTCCCGGGACTACTTAGATACGCAGTATTTT
TRBJ1-1 - TRBV6-5 - CASSYWHEGGPEAFF TGTGCCAGCAGTTACTGGCACGAGGGTGGTCCTGAAGCTTTCTTT
TRBJ2-1 TRBD1 TRBV18 - CASSPVGQAYNEQFF TGTGCCAGCTCACCAGTGGGACAGGCCTACAATGAGCAGTTCTTC
TRBJ1-3 - TRBV9 - CASSALGRSSGNTIYF TGTGCCAGCAGCGCCCTAGGTCGGAGCTCTGGAAACACCATATATTTT